This T cell receptor (beta chain) was retrieved from a study of blood T cell repertoires in COVID-19. Study background: Italy, Spain and the United States were the sources of the convalescent and acute COVID-19 samples. Sources were T cells, B-cell-depleted T cells, or PBMCs; the material itself was cDNA or gDNA.

This table comes from immunoSEQ multiplex PCR, and its TCRdb copy is limited to in-frame clones, with some not included. The sample records hundreds of thousands of clones, approximately 85% being singletons. The CDR3 has 16 amino acids. The germline V gene has CDR1 SGHDN and CDR2 FVKESK. The junction had 7 bases not matched to a gene; V was cut back by 1 base and J by 4 bases. The chain links TRBV14 to TRBJ1-1, with TRBD1 identical over 9 bases. The receptor comes from a man younger than 45 who had recovered from COVID-19. The sample was PBMCs or T cells enriched from blood (not recorded which). As DNA, the CDR3 is TGTGCCAGCAGCCAAGTCACAGGGGGCGAGGGCACTGAAGCTTTCTTT. Protein: CASSQVTGGEGTEAFF.